This entry lists 6 T cell receptor beta chains sequenced from one sample in a study of early T cells in non-severe SARS-CoV-2 infection (dated by TCRdb to about 2021). Libraries were built with 5' RACE. Reads for this sample came from a NextSeq 500. The raw public data were reprocessed by TCRdb itself: fastp quality trimming at Q25, MiXCR clonotype calling, in-frame beta chains only. CDR3 protein duplicates are merged, each entry listing the most common genes and DNA. In all, the sample holds approximately 56,000 distinct CDR3 sequences, and roughly 10% of those were seen once. Jointly, the top ten make up over 5% of the sample. The sequenced sample was whole blood. Receptor source: an adult who was a healthcare worker with PCR-confirmed SARS-CoV-2 infection or an uninfected control (not recorded which).

This clonotype was counted many times. The gene calls are TRBV11-3 and TRBJ2-2; weak D call: TRBD2 (6 bases). This CDR3 has 15 residues. The V gene's germline CDR1 is SGHNT and CDR2 YENEEA. Trimming shortened V by 6 bases and J by 0 bases, and 11 bases separated the two germline ends. CDR3 residues: CASSPGTSNTGELFF. CDR3 sequence (DNA): TGTGCCAGCAGTCCCGGGACTTCGAACACCGGGGAGCTGTTTTTT. The entire variable domain, with the rest obtained from reference TRBV11-3 and TRBJ2-2, is as follows: EAGVVQSPRYKIIEKKQPVAFWCNPISGHNTLYWYLQNLGQGPELLIRYENEEAVDDSQLPKDRFSAERLKGVDSTLKIQPAELGDSAVYLCASSPGTSNTGELFFGEGSRLTVL.

This clonotype was counted many times. This chain links TRBV27 with TRBJ1-1; D possibly corresponds to TRBD1 (6 bases). The germline V gene has CDR1 MNHEY and CDR2 SMNVEV (reference sequence). The CDR3 is 17 residues long. V was pared by 6 bases and J by 0 bases, with 20 bases between. The CDR3 is CASSLNYPGQLNTEAFF. DNA of the CDR3: TGTGCCAGCAGCTTGAATTACCCCGGACAGTTGAACACTGAAGCTTTCTTT.

This clonotype was recorded at least ten times. The chain is built from TRBV12-3 or TRBV12-4 and TRBJ1-2; 10 bases fit TRBD1. This CDR3 is 15 amino acids long. V shed 7 bases and J 3 bases; nucleotides not matched to a gene: 8. The CDR3 DNA reads TGTGCCAGCACCCCCGGGACAGGGGCCCACTATGGCTACACCTTC. Translation: CASTPGTGAHYGYTF.

There are many counts of this clonotype. The chain links TRBV2 to TRBJ2-3, with TRBD2 matching 9 bases. Per the germline V gene, CDR1 is SNHLY and CDR2 is FYNNEI. There are 16 residues in the CDR3. After removal of 2 bases from V and 2 bases from J, the junction contained 5 bases not matched to a gene. The CDR3 protein is CASSELAGRPTDTQYF. CDR3 DNA sequence: TGTGCCAGCAGTGAACTAGCGGGGCGACCCACAGATACGCAGTATTTT.

In this sample, this clonotype turned up many times. The genes are TRBV29-1 and TRBJ2-5; D ambiguous. In germline, CDR1 is SQVTM, CDR2 ANQGSEA. The CDR3 contains 12 residues. V dropped 4 bases and J dropped 5 bases, with 11 bases sitting between them. CDR3 protein: CSVVPPSETQYF. DNA of the CDR3: TGCAGCGTTGTCCCGCCGAGTGAGACCCAGTACTTC.

This clonotype occurred many times. The chain employs TRBV4-1 and TRBJ2-1; D ambiguous. Trimming stripped 2 bases from V and 6 bases from J, with 11 bases between. The CDR3 totals 14 residues. Germline-derived CDR1 and CDR2 are MGHRA and YSYEKL. The CDR3 loop reads CASSQYLVANEQFF. The CDR3 DNA follows: TGCGCCAGCAGCCAATATCTAGTTGCCAATGAGCAGTTCTTC.